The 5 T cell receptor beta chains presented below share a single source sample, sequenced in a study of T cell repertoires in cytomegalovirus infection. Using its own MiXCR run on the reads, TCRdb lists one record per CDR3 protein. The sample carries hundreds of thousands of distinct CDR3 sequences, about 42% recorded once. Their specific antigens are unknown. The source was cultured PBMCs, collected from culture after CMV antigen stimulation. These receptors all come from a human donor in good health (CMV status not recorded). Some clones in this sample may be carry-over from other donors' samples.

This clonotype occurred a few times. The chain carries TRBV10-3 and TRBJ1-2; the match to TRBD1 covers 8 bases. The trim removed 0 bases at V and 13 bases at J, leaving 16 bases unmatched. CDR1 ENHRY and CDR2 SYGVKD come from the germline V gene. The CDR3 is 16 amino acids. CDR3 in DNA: TGTGCCATCAGTGAGTCGAGGGTGGAGCCCCCAGGGGGCGGCACCTTC. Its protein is CAISESRVEPPGGGTF.

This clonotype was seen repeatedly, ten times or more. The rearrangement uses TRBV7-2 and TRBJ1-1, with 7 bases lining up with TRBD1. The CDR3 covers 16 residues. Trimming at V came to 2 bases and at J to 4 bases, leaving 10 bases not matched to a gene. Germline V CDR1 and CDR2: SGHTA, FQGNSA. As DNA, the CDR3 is TGTGCCAGCAGCTTACCTCGACAGGGAAGGGGCACTGAAGCTTTCTTT. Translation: CASSLPRQGRGTEAFF. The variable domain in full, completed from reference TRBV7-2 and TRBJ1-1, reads GAGVSQSPSNKVTEKGKDVELRCDPISGHTALYWYRQSLGQGLEFLIYFQGNSAPDKSGLPSDRFSAERTGGSVSTLTIQRTQQEDSAVYLCASSLPRQGRGTEAFFGQGTRLTVV.

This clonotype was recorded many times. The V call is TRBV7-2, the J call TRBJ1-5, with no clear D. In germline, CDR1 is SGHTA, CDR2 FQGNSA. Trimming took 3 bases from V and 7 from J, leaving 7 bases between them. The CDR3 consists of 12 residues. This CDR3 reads CASSFSGQPQHF. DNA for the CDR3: TGTGCCAGCAGCTTCTCGGGACAGCCCCAGCATTTT.

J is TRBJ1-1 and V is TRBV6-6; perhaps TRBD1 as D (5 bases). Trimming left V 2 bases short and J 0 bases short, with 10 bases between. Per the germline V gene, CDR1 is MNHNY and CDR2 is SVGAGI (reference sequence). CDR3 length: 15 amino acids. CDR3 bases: TGTGCCAGCAGTTACCGACAGACCATGAACACTGAAGCTTTCTTT. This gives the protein CASSYRQTMNTEAFF.

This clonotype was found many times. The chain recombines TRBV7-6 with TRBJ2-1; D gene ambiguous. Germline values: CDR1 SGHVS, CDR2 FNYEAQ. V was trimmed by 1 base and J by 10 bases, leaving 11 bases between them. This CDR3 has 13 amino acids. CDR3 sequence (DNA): TGTGCCAGCAGCTTAGAATTTCGCGGCGAGCAGTTCTTC. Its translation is CASSLEFRGEQFF.